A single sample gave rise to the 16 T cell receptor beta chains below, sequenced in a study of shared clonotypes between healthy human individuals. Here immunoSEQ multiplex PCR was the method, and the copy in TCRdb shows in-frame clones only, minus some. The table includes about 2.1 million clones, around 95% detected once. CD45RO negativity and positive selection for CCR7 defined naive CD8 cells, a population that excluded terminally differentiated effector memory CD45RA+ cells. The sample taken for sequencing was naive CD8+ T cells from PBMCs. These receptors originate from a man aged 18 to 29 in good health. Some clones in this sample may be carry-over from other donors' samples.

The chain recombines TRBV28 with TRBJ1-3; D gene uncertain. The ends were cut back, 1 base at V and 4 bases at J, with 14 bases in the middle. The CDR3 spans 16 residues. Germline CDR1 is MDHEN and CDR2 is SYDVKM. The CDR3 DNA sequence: TGTGCCAGCAGTTTATTACCTCTGTCTGGAGGAAACACCATATATTTT. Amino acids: CASSLLPLSGGNTIYF. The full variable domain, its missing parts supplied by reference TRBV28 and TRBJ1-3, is DVKVTQSSRYLVKRTGEKVFLECVQDMDHENMFWYRQDPGLGLRLIYFSYDVKMKEKGDIPEGYSVSREKKERFSLILESASTNQTSMYLCASSLLPLSGGNTIYFGEGSWLTVV.

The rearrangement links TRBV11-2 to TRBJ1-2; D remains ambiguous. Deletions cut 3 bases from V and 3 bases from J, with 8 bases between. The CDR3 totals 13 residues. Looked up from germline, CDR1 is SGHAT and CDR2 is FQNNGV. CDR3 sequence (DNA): TGTGCCAGCAGCTTTGGGCAGTACTATGGCTACACCTTC. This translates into CASSFGQYYGYTF.

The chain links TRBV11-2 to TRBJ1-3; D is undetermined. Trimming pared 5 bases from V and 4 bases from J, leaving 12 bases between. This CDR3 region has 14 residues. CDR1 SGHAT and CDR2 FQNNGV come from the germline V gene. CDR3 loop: CASSPGVGGNTIYF. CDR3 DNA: TGTGCCAGCAGCCCCGGGGTAGGGGGAAACACCATATATTTT.

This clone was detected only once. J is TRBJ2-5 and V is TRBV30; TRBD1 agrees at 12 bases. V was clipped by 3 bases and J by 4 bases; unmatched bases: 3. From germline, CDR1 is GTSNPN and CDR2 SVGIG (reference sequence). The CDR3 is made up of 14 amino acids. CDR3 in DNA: TGTGCCTGGAGGGGGACAGGGGGCCGAGAGACCCAGTACTTC. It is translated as CAWRGTGGRETQYF.

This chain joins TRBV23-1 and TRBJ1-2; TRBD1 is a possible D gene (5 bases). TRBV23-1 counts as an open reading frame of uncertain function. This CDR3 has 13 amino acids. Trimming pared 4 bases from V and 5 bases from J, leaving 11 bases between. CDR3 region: CASSPIGVYGYTF. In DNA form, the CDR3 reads TGCGCCAGCAGTCCCATAGGGGTGTATGGCTACACCTTC.

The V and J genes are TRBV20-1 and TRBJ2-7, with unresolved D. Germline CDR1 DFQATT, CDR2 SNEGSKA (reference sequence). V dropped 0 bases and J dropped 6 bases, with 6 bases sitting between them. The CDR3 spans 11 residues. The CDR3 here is CSAREEREQYF. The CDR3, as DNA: TGCAGTGCTAGAGAAGAACGCGAGCAGTACTTC.

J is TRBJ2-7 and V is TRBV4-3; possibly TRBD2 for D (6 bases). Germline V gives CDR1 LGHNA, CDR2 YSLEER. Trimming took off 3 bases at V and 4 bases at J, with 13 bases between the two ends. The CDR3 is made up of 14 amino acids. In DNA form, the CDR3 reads TGCGCCAGCAGCCAGGCGGGACTGGGATACGAGCAGTACTTC. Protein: CASSQAGLGYEQYF.

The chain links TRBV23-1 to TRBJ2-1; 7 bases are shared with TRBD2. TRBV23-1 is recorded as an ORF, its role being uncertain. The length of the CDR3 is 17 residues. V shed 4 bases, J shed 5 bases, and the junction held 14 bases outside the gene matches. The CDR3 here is CASSLPSSAGDNNEQFF. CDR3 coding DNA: TGCGCCAGCAGTCTACCCTCCTCCGCGGGAGATAACAATGAGCAGTTCTTC.

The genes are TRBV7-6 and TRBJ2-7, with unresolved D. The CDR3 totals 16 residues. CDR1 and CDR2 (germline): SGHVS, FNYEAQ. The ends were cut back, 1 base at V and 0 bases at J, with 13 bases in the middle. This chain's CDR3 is CASSLVGDLSSYEQYF. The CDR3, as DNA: TGTGCCAGCAGCTTAGTTGGTGATCTCAGCTCCTACGAGCAGTACTTC.

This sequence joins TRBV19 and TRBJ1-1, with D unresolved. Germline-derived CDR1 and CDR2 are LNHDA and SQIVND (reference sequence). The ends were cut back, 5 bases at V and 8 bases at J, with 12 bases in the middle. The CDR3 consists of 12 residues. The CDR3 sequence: CASSLIGVEAFF. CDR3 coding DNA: TGTGCCAGTAGTCTTATCGGGGTAGAAGCTTTCTTT. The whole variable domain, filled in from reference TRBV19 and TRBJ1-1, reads DGGITQSPKYLFRKEGQNVTLSCEQNLNHDAMYWYRQDPGQGLRLIYYSQIVNDFQKGDIAEGYSVSREKKESFPLTVTSAQKNPTAFYLCASSLIGVEAFFGQGTRLTVV.

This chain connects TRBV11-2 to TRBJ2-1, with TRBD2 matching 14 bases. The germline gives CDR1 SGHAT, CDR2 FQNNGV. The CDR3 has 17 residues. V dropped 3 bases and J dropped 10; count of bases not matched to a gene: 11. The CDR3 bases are TGTGCCAGCAGCTTCCGAGAGACTAGCGGGAGGGCCAAGGAGCAGTTCTTC. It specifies CASSFRETSGRAKEQFF.

This CDR3 is CASTSGTNNEQFF. CDR3 nucleotide sequence: TGTGCCTCTACTAGCGGGACGAATAATGAGCAGTTCTTC. The chain employs TRBV30 and TRBJ2-1, with TRBD2 matching over 10 bases. CDR3 length: 13 residues. The ends lost 7 bases at V and 7 bases at J; junction bases unmatched: 7. The germline gives CDR1 GTSNPN, CDR2 SVGIG (reference sequence).

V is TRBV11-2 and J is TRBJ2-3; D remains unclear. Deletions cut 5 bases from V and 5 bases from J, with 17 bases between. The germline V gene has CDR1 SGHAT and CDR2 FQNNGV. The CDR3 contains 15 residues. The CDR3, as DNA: TGTGCCAGCAGCGCTGGGAACAGTAGAGGAGATACGCAGTATTTT. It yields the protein CASSAGNSRGDTQYF.

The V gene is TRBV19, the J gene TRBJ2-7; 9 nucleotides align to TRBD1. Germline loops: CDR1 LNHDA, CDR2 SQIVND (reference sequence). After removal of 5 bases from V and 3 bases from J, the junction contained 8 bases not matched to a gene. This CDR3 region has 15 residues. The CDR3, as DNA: TGTGCCAGTAGTTTATCCGGGACAGGGTTCTACGAGCAGTACTTC. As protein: CASSLSGTGFYEQYF.

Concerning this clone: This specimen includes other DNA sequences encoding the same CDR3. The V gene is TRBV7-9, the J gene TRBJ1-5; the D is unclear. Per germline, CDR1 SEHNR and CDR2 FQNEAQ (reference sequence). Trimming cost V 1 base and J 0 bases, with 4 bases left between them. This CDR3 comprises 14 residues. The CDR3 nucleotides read TGTGCCAGCAGCTTAGGCAATAGCAATCAGCCCCAGCATTTT. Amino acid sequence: CASSLGNSNQPQHF.

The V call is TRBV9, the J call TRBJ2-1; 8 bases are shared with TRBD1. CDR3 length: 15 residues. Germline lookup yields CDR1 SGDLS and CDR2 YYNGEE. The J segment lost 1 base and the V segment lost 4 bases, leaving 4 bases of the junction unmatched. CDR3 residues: CASSLTGESYNEQFF. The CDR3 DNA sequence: TGTGCCAGCAGCTTGACAGGGGAATCCTACAATGAGCAGTTCTTC.